This paragraph reports one TCR beta chain. What it recognizes is unknown. Here immunoSEQ multiplex PCR was the method, and the copy in TCRdb shows in-frame clones only, minus some. The sample consists of just over 60,000 clones, 75% to 90% of them appearing once. These data belong to a study of OX40 agonist ivuxolimab in advanced cancers. Study-wide results and caveats: In general, CD8+ T cells held more expanded clones than CD4+ did, on average.

The cohort excluded patients with autoimmune disease history or systemic immunosuppression. This TCR was sampled from an adult with an advanced solid tumor such as melanoma, head and neck, liver or kidney cancer. The material sequenced was CD4+ or CD8+ T cells sorted from blood, taken in a trial of the OX40 agonist ivuxolimab.

CDR3 bases: TGTGCCAGCAGGTACAGAGCGCGCGGGCTGAACACTGAAGCTTTCTTT. This encodes CASRYRARGLNTEAFF. This sequence joins TRBV11-1 and TRBJ1-1, with D hard to call. Trimming shortened V by 6 bases and J by 0 bases, and 17 bases separated the two germline ends. Per the germline V gene, CDR1 is SGHAT and CDR2 is FQDESV (reference sequence). The CDR3 runs 16 residues. The full variable domain, in which reference TRBV11-1 and TRBJ1-1 provide the parts outside the CDR3, is EAEVAQSPRYKITEKSQAVAFWCDPISGHATLYWYRQILGQGPELLVQFQDESVVDDSQLPKDRFSAERLKGVDSTLKIQPAELGDSAMYLCASRYRARGLNTEAFFGQGTRLTVV.